The sequence of this TCR beta chain was determined in a study of PD-1 blockade in classical Hodgkin lymphoma. Whole-study results and caveats: Partial responders and progressors had significantly lower baseline TCR diversity.

Germline values: CDR1 LNHDA, CDR2 SQIVND (reference sequence). V was clipped by 2 bases and J by 0 bases, with 7 bases between them. CDR3 length: 14 residues. TCRdb keeps only in-frame clones here, not all; method: immunoSEQ multiplex PCR. Of more than 40,000 clones in the sample, around 80% were seen once. Of note for this clone: The antigen is not known.

Time point of the sample: cycle 4 day 1 (C4D1), after around six weeks of nivolumab. Every patient experienced relapse after autologous stem cell transplantation, and brentuximab vedotin exposure varied. The chain uses TRBV19 and TRBJ1-2, with D tentatively TRBD1 (5 bases). This TCR derives from a human donor with classical Hodgkin lymphoma. The source was peripheral blood mononuclear cells (PBMCs), collected before the fourth cycle of nivolumab. CDR3 loop: CASSIKGANYGYTF. In DNA form, the CDR3 reads TGTGCCAGTAGTATAAAAGGGGCTAACTATGGCTACACCTTC.